The next 32 T cell receptor beta chains were all read from a single sample in a study of cytomegalovirus exposure and HLA in healthy donors. Both 60 Vbeta primers and 13 Jbeta primers went into the PCR. The assay was immunoSEQ multiplex PCR, and TCRdb's table has in-frame clones only and misses some. The profile covers more than 90,000 clones, with about 70% appearing a single time and about 8% taken by the ten largest. Sequencing used PBMCs. The receptors were gathered from a human donor in good health.

The genes are TRBV4-1 and TRBJ2-3; D uncertain. From germline, CDR1 is MGHRA and CDR2 YSYEKL. V was shortened by 2 bases and J by 0 bases, with 24 bases between the two germline ends. CDR3 size: 20 residues. The CDR3 loop is CASSQLVKPRQLTSTDTQYF. DNA for the CDR3: TGCGCCAGCAGCCAATTAGTCAAGCCGCGTCAACTGACTAGCACAGATACGCAGTATTTT.

This clone showed up just a few times. CDR3 coding DNA: TGTGCCAGCAGACCCGGGACAGGGGCAGGCTACACCTTC. This translates into CASRPGTGAGYTF. The chain uses TRBV27 and TRBJ1-2, with 10 bases lining up with TRBD1. With 6 bases clipped from V and 8 bases from J, the junction kept 6 bases outside the gene matches. The length of the CDR3 is 13 residues. Germline CDR1 is MNHEY and CDR2 is SMNVEV (reference sequence).

The J gene is TRBJ2-3, the V gene TRBV18; TRBD2 matches at 8 bases. The trim removed 3 bases at V and 5 bases at J, leaving 10 bases unmatched. The CDR3 extends over 16 amino acids. Germline CDR1 and CDR2: KGHSH and LQKENI. This CDR3 is CASSPQRGGAGDTQYF. CDR3 in DNA: TGTGCCAGCTCACCCCAACGGGGGGGCGCCGGAGATACGCAGTATTTT.

The rearrangement joins TRBV25-1 to TRBJ1-1, with a tentative D call TRBD1 (6 bases). The CDR3 loop spans 14 amino acids. The ends were cut back, 4 bases at V and 6 bases at J, with 15 bases in the middle. The germline gives CDR1 MGHDK, CDR2 SYGVNS. CDR3: CASSGVLRGSEAFF. The CDR3 nucleotides are TGTGCCAGCAGTGGGGTCCTGAGGGGGTCTGAAGCTTTCTTT.

J is TRBJ2-3 and V is TRBV6-6; D not certain. Germline lookup yields CDR1 MNHNY and CDR2 SVGAGI (reference sequence). The CDR3 contains 12 residues. The germline V and J ends were trimmed by 2 bases and 5 bases, with 5 bases remaining between them. The CDR3 DNA follows: TGTGCCAGCAGTTACAATCGAGATACGCAGTATTTT. Translation: CASSYNRDTQYF.

This clone was observed once. This chain links TRBV6-6 with TRBJ2-2; D unresolved. The germline CDR1 and CDR2 sequences are MNHNY and SVGAGI (reference sequence). V was clipped by 2 bases and J by 6 bases, with 10 bases between them. The CDR3 is 14 residues long. The CDR3 DNA is TGTGCCAGCAGTTACCCCTCGTCCCCCGGGGAGCTGTTTTTT. Amino acid sequence: CASSYPSSPGELFF.

V is TRBV9 and J is TRBJ2-1; TRBD2 aligns across 7 bases. Germline assignment: CDR1 SGDLS and CDR2 YYNGEE. V lost 0 bases and J lost 2; bases outside the gene matches: 2. The CDR3 is made up of 15 amino acids. The CDR3 here is CASSVVGGAYNEQFF. DNA for the CDR3: TGTGCCAGCAGCGTAGTGGGGGGGGCCTACAATGAGCAGTTCTTC. The full variable domain, its missing parts supplied by reference TRBV9 and TRBJ2-1, is DSGVTQTPKHLITATGQRVTLRCSPRSGDLSVYWYQQSLDQGLQFLIQYYNGEERAKGNILERFSAQQFPDLHSELNLSSLELGDSALYFCASSVVGGAYNEQFFGPGTRLTVL.

The chain joins TRBV4-3 to TRBJ2-3; 13 positions agree with TRBD2. Germline V CDR1 and CDR2: LGHNA, YSLEER. The CDR3 has 16 residues. V trimming: 4 bases; J trimming: 5 bases; junction bases outside the gene matches: 6. The CDR3 DNA reads as TGCGCCAGCAGCCTTGGACTAGCGGGAGTTGTAGATACGCAGTATTTT. Amino acids: CASSLGLAGVVDTQYF.

The genes are TRBV7-8 and TRBJ2-1, with 8 bases fitting TRBD1. Germline CDR1 is SGHVS and CDR2 is FQNEAQ. Unmatched junction bases numbered 7, after V lost 5 bases and J lost 13 bases. CDR3 length: 12 amino acids. CDR3 sequence: CASSTPGQVQFF. CDR3 bases: TGTGCCAGCAGCACCCCGGGACAGGTACAGTTCTTC.

This clone was recorded a few times. The rearrangement uses TRBV7-8 and TRBJ2-7; weak D call: TRBD1 (6 bases). CDR1 is SGHVS and CDR2 is FQNEAQ in the germline V gene. The length of the CDR3 is 20 residues. V was cut by 5 bases and J by 0 bases, with 29 bases left in between. For the CDR3, the DNA is TGTGCCAGCAGCCCCGTACGTTTAGGGTGGGACATGAGGGCCTCCTACGAGCAGTACTTC. As protein: CASSPVRLGWDMRASYEQYF.

V usage is TRBV19 and J usage is TRBJ2-3, with TRBD1 as a possible D gene (6 bases). V dropped 5 bases and J dropped 13 bases, with 16 bases sitting between them. The CDR3 spans 12 residues. CDR1 is LNHDA, CDR2 SQIVND, per germline (reference sequence). CDR3 protein: CASSVGADRKYF. DNA for the CDR3: TGTGCCAGTAGTGTTGGGGCGGACAGAAAGTATTTT. Based on the CDR3 plus reference TRBV19 and TRBJ2-3, the full variable domain is DGGITQSPKYLFRKEGQNVTLSCEQNLNHDAMYWYRQDPGQGLRLIYYSQIVNDFQKGDIAEGYSVSREKKESFPLTVTSAQKNPTAFYLCASSVGADRKYFGPGTRLTVL.

The rearrangement links TRBV5-1 to TRBJ2-5, with a tentative D call TRBD1 (5 bases). Trimming took off 4 bases at V and 5 bases at J, with 15 bases between the two ends. The CDR3 extends over 14 amino acids. The germline V gene has CDR1 SGHRS and CDR2 YFSETQ. The CDR3 nucleotides are TGCGCCAGCAGCGCAGGACACCTGGGGGAGACCCAGTACTTC. Its translation is CASSAGHLGETQYF.

V and J are TRBV6-6 and TRBJ2-1; D perhaps matches TRBD1 (6 bases). V was trimmed by 2 bases and J by 12 bases, leaving 23 bases between them. This CDR3 has 16 residues. Germline V gene lookup returns CDR1 MNHNY and CDR2 SVGAGI (reference sequence). The CDR3 loop is CASSYISSRGLLGQFF. The CDR3 nucleotides read TGTGCCAGCAGTTACATCTCTAGCAGGGGTCTTCTTGGGCAGTTCTTC.

A remark on this clone: This sample also contains other DNA sequences that code for the same CDR3. The genes are TRBV29-1 and TRBJ2-5; D remains ambiguous. Germline CDR1 SQVTM, CDR2 ANQGSEA. V was trimmed by 0 bases and J by 5 bases, leaving 7 bases between them. The CDR3 has 12 residues. This chain's CDR3 is CSVEEGRETQYF. CDR3 DNA sequence: TGCAGCGTTGAAGAGGGCCGGGAGACCCAGTACTTC.

CDR3 loop: CASSLQGGRGEAFF. In DNA form, the CDR3 reads TGCGCCAGCAGCTTGCAGGGCGGCAGGGGTGAAGCTTTCTTT. The gene calls are TRBV5-1 and TRBJ1-1; TRBD1 is a possible D gene (6 bases). The CDR3 extends over 14 amino acids. Germline values: CDR1 SGHRS, CDR2 YFSETQ. V shed 1 base and J shed 7 bases, with 14 bases lying between them.

V usage is TRBV7-2 and J usage is TRBJ1-1; D uncertain. V dropped 4 bases and J dropped 5 bases, with 11 bases sitting between them. The CDR3 length is 13 residues. Per germline, CDR1 SGHTA and CDR2 FQGNSA. The CDR3 sequence is CASSSKSRTEAFF. For the CDR3, the DNA is TGTGCCAGCAGCTCAAAGTCACGGACTGAAGCTTTCTTT.

This chain connects TRBV6-5 to TRBJ1-5; D is unclear. The V gene lost 0 bases and the J gene lost 6 bases, with 12 bases spanning the gap. In germline, CDR1 is MNHEY, CDR2 SVGAGI. The CDR3 contains 15 residues. The CDR3 coding sequence is TGTGCCAGCAGTTACTCGATAGGGAGCTTTCAGCCCCAGCATTTT. Protein: CASSYSIGSFQPQHF.

The chain is built from TRBV10-3 and TRBJ1-6, with D maybe TRBD1 (5 bases). Deletions cut 0 bases from V and 1 base from J, with 13 bases between. Germline values: CDR1 ENHRY, CDR2 SYGVKD. The CDR3 totals 18 residues. CDR3: CAISESIGALSYNSPLHF. The CDR3 nucleotides are TGTGCCATCAGTGAGTCGATAGGGGCCCTATCCTATAATTCACCCCTCCACTTT.

This clone was detected a few times. The gene calls are TRBV2 and TRBJ2-1; 7 bases map to TRBD1. The CDR3 is made up of 14 amino acids. Losses at the gene ends were 7 bases for V and 4 bases for J; bases not matched to a gene: 7. Germline CDR1 is SNHLY and CDR2 is FYNNEI. The CDR3 spells CASIWQGVYNEQFF. The CDR3 bases are TGTGCCAGCATTTGGCAGGGGGTATACAATGAGCAGTTCTTC. Using reference TRBV2 and TRBJ2-1 for the parts outside the CDR3, the full variable domain is EPEVTQTPSHQVTQMGQEVILRCVPISNHLYFYWYRQILGQKVEFLVSFYNNEISEKSEIFDDQFSVERPDGSNFTLKIRSTKLEDSAMYFCASIWQGVYNEQFFGPGTRLTVL.

This clone was seen a few times. This chain joins TRBV9 and TRBJ2-5; weak D call: TRBD2 (7 bases). The CDR3 covers 16 residues. Germline V gene sequence: CDR1 SGDLS, CDR2 YYNGEE. Trimming shortened V by 0 bases and J by 5 bases, and 17 bases separated the two germline ends. Here the CDR3 DNA reads TGTGCCAGCAGCGTAGGGACGGGGGGCGGCGGGGAGACCCAGTACTTC. Protein: CASSVGTGGGGETQYF.

The gene calls are TRBV6-5 and TRBJ2-1; D might be TRBD1 (6 bases). This CDR3 contains 13 residues. The V end was cut by 5 bases, the J end by 6 bases, with 11 bases between. CDR1 and CDR2 (germline): MNHEY, SVGAGI. CDR3 in amino acids: CASSRQVTNEQFF. The CDR3 coding sequence is TGTGCCAGCAGTAGACAGGTTACCAATGAGCAGTTCTTC.

This clone was counted between two and nine times. The chain has TRBV6-1 and TRBJ1-5; 11 bases are shared with TRBD1. V lost 1 base and J lost 6; bases outside the gene matches: 5. The CDR3 spans 16 residues. From germline, CDR1 is MNHNS and CDR2 SASEGT. The chain's CDR3 is CASSEVWTGGGQPQHF. Here the CDR3 DNA reads TGTGCCAGCAGTGAAGTCTGGACAGGGGGCGGTCAGCCCCAGCATTTT.

CDR3 bases: TGTGCCAGCAGCATTACGGCCGGGACAGGGGTGGGGAATCAGCCCCAGCATTTT. Residues: CASSITAGTGVGNQPQHF. The gene calls are TRBV5-6 and TRBJ1-5; 10 positions agree with TRBD1. This CDR3 is built from 18 residues. The germline V gene has CDR1 SGHDT and CDR2 YYEEEE. After removal of 4 bases from V and 4 bases from J, the junction contained 14 bases not matched to a gene.

The chain recombines TRBV10-2 with TRBJ2-7; TRBD1 is a possible D gene (6 bases). The germline CDR1 and CDR2 sequences are WSHSY and SAAADI. CDR3 length equals 13 residues. Trimming removed 7 bases from V and 2 bases from J, with 12 bases in between. For the CDR3, the DNA is TGCGCCAGCACCCAACGACAGGCCTACGAGCAGTACTTC. This codes for CASTQRQAYEQYF.

The genes are TRBV6-6 and TRBJ1-5; 9 bases fit TRBD1. This CDR3 has 15 amino acids. The V and J ends lost 7 bases and 6 bases, in that order; junction bases with no gene match: 10. Germline V CDR1 and CDR2: MNHNY, SVGAGI (reference sequence). The DNA for the CDR3 is TGTGCCAGCACTCCCGGGACAGGGTTAGGTCAGCCCCAGCATTTT. It specifies CASTPGTGLGQPQHF.

This clone has only a few counts. The chain has TRBV10-3 and TRBJ1-5, with 9 bases fitting TRBD1. This CDR3 has 15 amino acids. CDR1 is ENHRY, CDR2 SYGVKD, per germline. V was pared by 2 bases and J by 3 bases, with 2 bases of the junction left unmatched. CDR3 in DNA: TGTGCCATCAGTGAGGGACAGGGGCTCAATCAGCCCCAGCATTTT. Its protein product is CAISEGQGLNQPQHF.

V and J are TRBV5-1 and TRBJ1-2; 7 bases line up with TRBD1. The germline V gene has CDR1 SGHRS and CDR2 YFSETQ. This CDR3 has 13 residues. V was clipped by 3 bases and J by 4 bases; unmatched bases: 3. The CDR3 sequence is CASSSGQSYGYTF. The CDR3, as DNA: TGCGCCAGCAGCTCGGGACAGAGCTATGGCTACACCTTC.

The genes are TRBV7-6 and TRBJ2-5; D might be TRBD2 (6 bases). The J call could be wrong; TRBJ2-7 is a better fit for the DNA end. The germline V gene has CDR1 SGHVS and CDR2 FNYEAQ. This CDR3 has 14 residues. The CDR3 region is CASSLYPGRYEQYF. DNA for the CDR3: TGTGCCAGCAGCTTATATCCAGGGAGGTACGAGCAGTACTTC.

The gene calls are TRBV10-3 and TRBJ1-5; D possibly corresponds to TRBD1 (6 bases). The germline V and J ends were trimmed by 6 bases and 1 base, with 10 bases remaining between them. Germline V lookup: CDR1 ENHRY, CDR2 SYGVKD. CDR3 size: 14 residues. CDR3 protein: CAIRGGGSNQPQHF. The DNA of the CDR3 is TGTGCCATCAGGGGAGGGGGGAGCAATCAGCCCCAGCATTTT.

This sequence joins TRBV11-1 and TRBJ2-1; TRBD1 aligns across 10 bases. There are 17 residues in the CDR3. V was pared by 5 bases and J by 4 bases, with 11 bases of the junction left unmatched. CDR1 SGHAT and CDR2 FQDESV come from the germline V gene (reference sequence). The CDR3 protein is CASSLGNRDRGYNEQFF. The CDR3 nucleotides read TGTGCCAGCAGCCTAGGCAACCGGGACAGGGGATACAATGAGCAGTTCTTC.

This chain links TRBV5-1 with TRBJ2-3; no clear D. V dropped 5 bases and J dropped 1 base, with 8 bases sitting between them. Germline V CDR1 and CDR2: SGHRS, YFSETQ. This CDR3 region has 13 residues. The CDR3 bases are TGCGCCAGCAGAAGCTCCGGCACAGATACGCAGTATTTT. Translation: CASRSSGTDTQYF.

The chain combines TRBV5-5 with TRBJ1-5, with D uncertain. Looked up from germline, CDR1 is SGHKS and CDR2 is YYEKEE (reference sequence). This CDR3 spans 13 amino acids. V dropped 9 bases and J dropped 3 bases, with 13 bases sitting between them. The CDR3 bases are TGTGCCACCTCATCTATTCTCAATCAGCCCCAGCATTTT. Its translation is CATSSILNQPQHF.